A single sample gave rise to the 28 T cell receptor beta chains below, sequenced in a study of T cell responses to AZD1222 COVID-19 vaccine. Profiled with immunoSEQ multiplex PCR; TCRdb holds only in-frame clones, not every one. The sample lists 150,000 to 200,000 clones; 90% to 95% were seen once. Sequencing was performed on peripheral blood, taken 28 days after the second AZD1222 dose. The receptors come from an adult who received the AZD1222 COVID-19 vaccine.

V usage is TRBV5-4 and J usage is TRBJ2-1, with 10 bases that match TRBD1. The germline gives CDR1 SGHNT, CDR2 YYREEE (reference sequence). There are 13 residues in the CDR3. The CDR3 sequence: CASGGQGYNEQFF. DNA for the CDR3: TGTGCTTCAGGGGGACAGGGGTACAATGAGCAGTTCTTC.

This rearrangement joins TRBV7-3 to TRBJ2-7, with 9 bases identical to TRBD1. Germline CDR1 and CDR2: SGHTA and FQGTGA. With V trimmed by 2 bases and J by 1 base, 0 bases remained unmatched. CDR3 length: 14 amino acids. CDR3 nucleotides: TGTGCCAGCAGCTTAGACAGGGGGTCCTACGAGCAGTACTTC. Translation: CASSLDRGSYEQYF.

Here the CDR3 DNA reads TGCGCCAGCAGCCCCTTAGCGGGAGGGTCGACAGATACGCAGTATTTT. Residues: CASSPLAGGSTDTQYF. V usage is TRBV5-1 and J usage is TRBJ2-3; 11 bases line up with TRBD2. This CDR3 is 16 amino acids long. Germline V CDR1 and CDR2: SGHRS, YFSETQ. Germline trimming cut 4 bases from V and 3 bases from J; bases unmatched to any gene: 7.

The chain uses TRBV5-1 and TRBJ2-7; 7 nucleotides match TRBD1. Germline V gives CDR1 SGHRS, CDR2 YFSETQ. Trimming removed 3 bases from V and 7 bases from J; junction bases left unmatched: 7. This CDR3 spans 13 amino acids. The CDR3 region is CASSSETGNEQYF. The CDR3 DNA is TGCGCCAGCAGCTCCGAGACAGGGAATGAGCAGTACTTC.

The V call is TRBV5-1, the J call TRBJ1-1; D is unclear. Between the trimmed V and J ends, which lost 0 bases and 4 bases, there was a span of 10 bases. CDR3 length: 14 residues. The germline gives CDR1 SGHRS, CDR2 YFSETQ. The CDR3 region is CASSLVPGSTEAFF. The DNA for the CDR3 is TGCGCCAGCAGCTTGGTCCCGGGGTCCACTGAAGCTTTCTTT.

V is TRBV28 and J is TRBJ2-5; 9 bases align to TRBD1. Per the germline V gene, CDR1 is MDHEN and CDR2 is SYDVKM. The V segment lost 4 bases and the J segment 5 bases; nucleotides outside the gene matches: 5. The CDR3 spans 14 residues. CDR3 region: CASSSRTGVETQYF. The DNA of the CDR3 is TGTGCCAGCAGTTCCAGGACAGGGGTGGAGACCCAGTACTTC.

V is TRBV28 and J is TRBJ1-2, with D possibly being TRBD1 (5 bases). There are 15 residues in the CDR3. Trimming took off 8 bases at V and 5 bases at J, with 21 bases between the two ends. Germline V CDR1 and CDR2: MDHEN, SYDVKM. CDR3 amino acids: CASGSVGGDQYGYTF. The CDR3, as DNA: TGTGCCAGCGGATCTGTCGGGGGGGACCAATATGGCTACACCTTC.

This chain uses TRBV15 with TRBJ2-7; 8 nucleotides match TRBD1. This CDR3 contains 15 residues. Unmatched junction bases numbered 11, after V lost 9 bases and J lost 1 base. Germline lookup yields CDR1 LNHNV and CDR2 YYDKDF (reference sequence). CDR3 region: CATRPLRTGSYEQYF. CDR3 nucleotides: TGTGCCACGAGACCCCTGAGGACAGGGTCCTACGAGCAGTACTTC.

This chain joins TRBV19 and TRBJ2-2, with D possibly being TRBD2 (6 bases). Germline V gene sequence: CDR1 LNHDA, CDR2 SQIVND (reference sequence). Trimming stripped 8 bases from V and 3 bases from J, with 16 bases between. The CDR3 totals 15 residues. The CDR3 loop is CASQEGVGYTGELFF. CDR3 bases: TGTGCCAGTCAGGAGGGAGTGGGATACACCGGGGAGCTGTTTTTT.

The rearrangement uses TRBV5-4 and TRBJ2-7; D perhaps matches TRBD1 (5 bases). Germline values: CDR1 SGHNT, CDR2 YYREEE (reference sequence). Trimming shortened V by 0 bases and J by 0 bases, and 10 bases separated the two germline ends. The CDR3 has 15 amino acids. The CDR3: CASSLGQGSSYEQYF. For the CDR3, the DNA is TGTGCCAGCAGCTTGGGTCAGGGTAGCTCCTACGAGCAGTACTTC.

This chain links TRBV9 with TRBJ1-4, with 9 bases aligning to TRBD1. V shed 3 bases and J 6 bases; nucleotides not matched to a gene: 3. The CDR3 covers 14 residues. Germline loops: CDR1 SGDLS, CDR2 YYNGEE. CDR3 sequence (DNA): TGTGCCAGCAGCGACCGGGACAGGGATGAAAAACTGTTTTTT. Protein sequence: CASSDRDRDEKLFF.

Only one count was recorded for this clone. This chain connects TRBV7-3 to TRBJ2-2; D possibly matches TRBD1 or TRBD2 (5 bases each). V lost 5 bases and J 4 bases, leaving 17 bases between the germline ends. The CDR3 extends over 16 amino acids. The germline V gene encodes CDR1 SGHTA and CDR2 FQGTGA. The CDR3 bases are TGTGCCAGCAGCCCACGCCCGGGACGGGTCACCGGGGAGCTGTTTTTT. Protein: CASSPRPGRVTGELFF. Using reference TRBV7-3 and TRBJ2-2 for the parts outside the CDR3, the full variable domain is GAGVSQTPSNKVTEKGKYVELRCDPISGHTALYWYRQSLGQGPEFLIYFQGTGAADDSGLPNDRFFAVRPEGSVSTLKIQRTERGDSAVYLCASSPRPGRVTGELFFGEGSRLTVL.

The rearrangement links TRBV4-1 to TRBJ1-1; a weak D match, TRBD1 (6 bases). CDR1 and CDR2 (germline): MGHRA, YSYEKL. The CDR3 length is 15 residues. V was clipped by 0 bases and J by 3 bases, with 11 bases between them. CDR3 nucleotide sequence: TGCGCCAGCAGCCAAGATTCGGGGGCGTACACTGAAGCTTTCTTT. It codes for CASSQDSGAYTEAFF.

About this clone itself: At the DNA level, this CDR3 is encoded by other sequences in the same sample as well. This chain connects TRBV6-4 to TRBJ2-1; a weak D match, TRBD2 (6 bases). The CDR3 is made up of 15 amino acids. V was cut by 0 bases and J by 1 base, with 7 bases left in between. In germline, CDR1 is MRHNA, CDR2 SNTAGT. The DNA for the CDR3 is TGTGCCAGCAGTGACTCGGAGGGGTCCTACAATGAGCAGTTCTTC. This gives the protein CASSDSEGSYNEQFF.

CDR3 nucleotide sequence: TGTGCCAGCAGTTTCGGTCCCCGGGGGCAGTACTTC. It is translated as CASSFGPRGQYF. V gene TRBV28 combines with J gene TRBJ2-7; maybe TRBD2 (5 bases). The germline CDR1 and CDR2 sequences are MDHEN and SYDVKM. The CDR3 runs 12 residues. V gave up 3 bases and J gave up 9 bases, with 12 bases separating them.

The chain joins TRBV11-2 to TRBJ2-7, with 10 bases identical to TRBD2. The CDR3 runs to 14 residues. Germline V gene sequence: CDR1 SGHAT, CDR2 FQNNGV. Unmatched junction bases numbered 4, after V lost 5 bases and J lost 3 bases. The CDR3: CASSVTSGLYEQYF. CDR3 sequence (DNA): TGTGCCAGCAGCGTGACTAGCGGGCTCTACGAGCAGTACTTC.

This chain joins TRBV12-3 or TRBV12-4 and TRBJ1-2; unclear D gene. The CDR3 spans 11 residues. V was pared by 6 bases and J by 6 bases, with 8 bases between. The CDR3 DNA sequence: TGTGCCAGCAGCCGGGAGAATGGCTACACCTTC. The encoded protein is CASSRENGYTF.

CDR3 nucleotide sequence: TGTGCCAGCATGGGGTTGGGTTCGTCAACATTCGGCAATCAGCCCCAGCATTTT. Its protein is CASMGLGSSTFGNQPQHF. The rearrangement links TRBV2 to TRBJ1-5; D ambiguous. V gave up 7 bases and J gave up 2 bases, with 24 bases separating them. Germline CDR1 reads SNHLY; CDR2 reads FYNNEI. The CDR3 runs 18 residues. Full variable domain (rest looked up from reference TRBV2 and TRBJ1-5): EPEVTQTPSHQVTQMGQEVILRCVPISNHLYFYWYRQILGQKVEFLVSFYNNEISEKSEIFDDQFSVERPDGSNFTLKIRSTKLEDSAMYFCASMGLGSSTFGNQPQHFGDGTRLSIL.

V gene TRBV15 combines with J gene TRBJ2-7; TRBD1 matches at 7 bases. From germline, CDR1 is LNHNV and CDR2 YYDKDF (reference sequence). The V and J ends lost 3 bases and 2 bases, in that order; junction bases with no gene match: 10. The CDR3 covers 16 residues. The CDR3 DNA reads as TGTGCCACCAGCAGTATCGGGACAGAGTCGACCTACGAGCAGTACTTC. It is translated as CATSSIGTESTYEQYF.

A few counts support this clone. The chain carries TRBV2 and TRBJ1-4; 7 bases are a match to TRBD1. The V gene's germline CDR1 is SNHLY and CDR2 FYNNEI. CDR3 length: 14 residues. The junction had 4 bases not matched to a gene; V was cut back by 5 bases and J by 4 bases. The CDR3 coding sequence is TGTGCCAGCAGTCTTTGGGACAGTAATGAAAAACTGTTTTTT. Translation: CASSLWDSNEKLFF.

The V and J genes are TRBV5-4 and TRBJ2-1, with no clear D. Germline V lookup: CDR1 SGHNT, CDR2 YYREEE (reference sequence). The CDR3 is made up of 13 amino acids. V lost 4 bases to trimming and J lost 6 bases, with 11 bases between them. The CDR3 reads CASSPDSRNEQFF. DNA for the CDR3: TGTGCCAGCAGCCCGGATAGTCGCAATGAGCAGTTCTTC.

CDR3 residues: CASTGGLSNTEAFF. The CDR3 DNA reads TGCGCCAGCACTGGAGGGTTGTCGAACACTGAAGCTTTCTTT. This rearrangement joins TRBV5-1 to TRBJ1-1; D not certain. This CDR3 is built from 14 residues. The germline gives CDR1 SGHRS, CDR2 YFSETQ. V was clipped by 6 bases and J by 1 base, with 13 bases between them.

The chain uses TRBV4-1 and TRBJ2-1; possible D gene TRBD1, 5 bases. Trimming removed 7 bases at V and 4 bases at J, with 17 bases between. This CDR3 region has 15 residues. The V gene's germline CDR1 is MGHRA and CDR2 YSYEKL. The CDR3 protein is CASTYRQDEYNEQFF. The CDR3 bases are TGCGCCAGCACCTACAGGCAGGATGAGTACAATGAGCAGTTCTTC.

The chain employs TRBV27 and TRBJ1-1; no reliable D call. Germline CDR1 MNHEY, CDR2 SMNVEV (reference sequence). The CDR3 is made up of 15 amino acids. The V end lost 0 bases, the J end lost 2 bases, and 10 bases lay between the germline ends. The CDR3 region is CASSLSSGINTEAFF. CDR3 sequence (DNA): TGTGCCAGCAGTTTATCGTCGGGGATCAACACTGAAGCTTTCTTT.

The chain is built from TRBV30 and TRBJ2-7; D is unclear. This CDR3 region has 12 residues. V was clipped by 2 bases and J by 6 bases, with 11 bases between them. Germline V gene data show CDR1 as GTSNPN and CDR2 as SVGIG (reference sequence). The CDR3 DNA is TGTGCCTGGAGTTCAACATTGATCGAGCAGTACTTC. Amino acids: CAWSSTLIEQYF. The complete variable domain, with remaining parts taken from reference TRBV30 and TRBJ2-7, reads SQTIHQWPATLVQPVGSPLSLECTVEGTSNPNLYWYRQAAGRGLQLLFYSVGIGQISSEVPQNLSASRPQDRQFILSSKKLLLSDSGFYLCAWSSTLIEQYFGPGTRLTVT.

The chain recombines TRBV28 with TRBJ2-7; 11 positions match TRBD2. V gave up 6 bases and J gave up 4 bases; unmatched junction bases: 8. CDR1 is MDHEN and CDR2 is SYDVKM in the germline V gene. The CDR3 loop spans 15 amino acids. CDR3 in amino acids: CASRTSGKSSYEQYF. Here the CDR3 DNA reads TGTGCCAGCAGGACTAGCGGGAAATCAAGTTACGAGCAGTACTTC.

The chain combines TRBV9 with TRBJ1-1, with 8 bases aligning to TRBD1. Unmatched junction bases numbered 3, after V lost 3 bases and J lost 2 bases. Germline V gene data show CDR1 as SGDLS and CDR2 as YYNGEE. This CDR3 comprises 14 residues. This CDR3 reads CASSETGVNTEAFF. The DNA for the CDR3 is TGTGCCAGCAGCGAGACAGGGGTCAACACTGAAGCTTTCTTT.

V usage is TRBV30 and J usage is TRBJ1-5; D is ambiguous. V dropped 2 bases and J dropped 3 bases, with 8 bases sitting between them. This CDR3 region has 13 residues. Germline V gene data show CDR1 as GTSNPN and CDR2 as SVGIG (reference sequence). The CDR3 loop reads CAWSRQANQPQHF. The DNA for the CDR3 is TGTGCCTGGAGTCGTCAGGCCAATCAGCCCCAGCATTTT.